The table lists the clone carrying this T cell receptor beta chain with many counts. The antigen is unknown. These data come from a study of T cells in Graves' hyperthyroidism and ophthalmopathy. The ends lost 4 bases at V and 9 bases at J; junction bases unmatched: 1. The length of the CDR3 is 14 residues. Germline CDR1 LNHDA, CDR2 SQIVND (reference sequence). Amplified TCR beta CDR3 regions derived from RNA transcripts. A set of HTBI primers served as the primers for a first-round RT-PCR of the TCR CDR3. TCRdb reprocessed the multiplex PCR reads via MiXCR and lists one record per CDR3 protein. This table holds a few hundred thousand distinct CDR3 sequences, roughly 13% found once. Findings of the study overall: Median prediction lead before ophthalmopathy onset was around 6.9 months with the model. Clonotypes that were expanded in thyroid above 0.001 mostly appeared in blood too.

Under 3 months was the duration of disease in ophthalmopathy patients, who also had a Clinical Activity Score of at least 3 and a NOSPECS grade of at least 4. Patients were excluded because of uncontrolled infection, other autoimmune disease, pregnancy or lactation. This rearrangement joins TRBV19 to TRBJ2-1, with 15 bases fitting TRBD2. The sample taken for sequencing was blood. The clonotype originates from a woman between 40 and 55 years old with Graves' ophthalmopathy. The CDR3 region is CASSRGLAGGEQFF. DNA of the CDR3: TGTGCCAGTAGTAGGGGACTAGCGGGAGGTGAGCAGTTCTTC.